Detailed here is one T cell receptor (beta chain). The data originate from a study of blood T cell repertoires in COVID-19. Across the whole study: From T cells, B-cell-depleted T cells, or PBMCs came the material, which was cDNA or gDNA.

Authors' methods: Amplification of reference gene primers was used by the study to estimate nucleated cell counts. Sequencing was performed with immunoSEQ multiplex PCR; in TCRdb, only in-frame clones are kept and a portion is missing. That table supplies the V and J calls and clone size; D and trimming were determined from the DNA. The profile shows 98,000 or so clones, around 87% of them singletons. The junction had 5 bases not matched to a gene; V was cut back by 3 bases and J by 8 bases. This CDR3 comprises 15 residues. CDR1 and CDR2 from the germline V gene are SGHRS and YFSETQ. Sequenced material: peripheral blood. The chain joins TRBV5-1 to TRBJ2-1; 13 bases align to TRBD2. This sequence originates from a man aged 45-65 years with acute or convalescent COVID-19. The CDR3 DNA reads TGCGCCAGCAGCTCTGGACTAGCGGGAGTTGATGAGCAGTTCTTC. This translates into CASSSGLAGVDEQFF.